Below, 31 T cell receptor beta chains from the same sample are listed, as sequenced in a study of cytomegalovirus exposure and HLA in healthy donors. It was with 60 Vbeta and 13 Jbeta primers that the PCR ran. Profiling relied on immunoSEQ multiplex PCR, and the TCRdb table lists in-frame clones only, not all of them. The table has hundreds of thousands of clones, around four fifths seen once. The sample was PBMCs. The source of these receptors is a boy between 10 and 17 years old in good health and CMV-seronegative.

The rearrangement links TRBV10-3 to TRBJ2-7, with 11 bases that match TRBD2. Germline V lookup: CDR1 ENHRY, CDR2 SYGVKD. The V segment lost 2 bases and the J segment 7 bases; nucleotides outside the gene matches: 1. This CDR3 is built from 13 residues. The CDR3 region has the DNA TGTGCCATCAGTGAGAGACTAGCGGGAGAGCAGTACTTC. It codes for CAISERLAGEQYF.

A few counts support this clone. The V and J genes are TRBV30 and TRBJ1-3; possibly TRBD1 for D (5 bases). The ends were cut back, 4 bases at V and 5 bases at J, with 24 bases in the middle. Germline V gives CDR1 GTSNPN, CDR2 SVGIG (reference sequence). This CDR3 comprises 17 residues. CDR3 residues: CAWTLGGRLWGRNTIYF. In DNA form, the CDR3 reads TGTGCCTGGACCTTGGGGGGAAGGTTGTGGGGAAGAAACACCATATATTTT. The full variable domain, completed using reference TRBV30 and TRBJ1-3, is SQTIHQWPATLVQPVGSPLSLECTVEGTSNPNLYWYRQAAGRGLQLLFYSVGIGQISSEVPQNLSASRPQDRQFILSSKKLLLSDSGFYLCAWTLGGRLWGRNTIYFGEGSWLTVV.

The chain has TRBV19 and TRBJ2-7, with 8 bases fitting TRBD2. This CDR3 contains 13 residues. J was trimmed by 0 bases and V by 7 bases; bases with no gene match: 2. From germline, CDR1 is LNHDA and CDR2 SQIVND (reference sequence). The CDR3 bases are TGTGCCAGTAAGCGGGAGAGCTCCTACGAGCAGTACTTC. Protein: CASKRESSYEQYF.

This rearrangement joins TRBV5-1 to TRBJ2-1; D perhaps matches TRBD1 (6 bases). The CDR3 spans 14 residues. Germline V gene sequence: CDR1 SGHRS, CDR2 YFSETQ. Trimming shortened V by 1 base and J by 6 bases, and 11 bases separated the two germline ends. In DNA, the CDR3 is TGCGCCAGCAGCTTGATGACAGGCGTCAATGAGCAGTTCTTC. Translation gives CASSLMTGVNEQFF.

The table lists this clone with a few counts. The rearrangement joins TRBV7-8 to TRBJ2-2, with D maybe TRBD2 (5 bases). The V end was cut by 5 bases, the J end by 4 bases, with 17 bases between. Germline V gene sequence: CDR1 SGHVS, CDR2 FQNEAQ. The CDR3 has 16 amino acids. The CDR3 nucleotides read TGTGCCAGCAGCCATACTAGGTTGGCGCGCACCGGGGAGCTGTTTTTT. It yields the protein CASSHTRLARTGELFF.

The chain employs TRBV19 and TRBJ2-1, with D possibly matching TRBD1 (6 bases). The V end was cut by 4 bases, the J end by 6 bases, with 13 bases between. The germline V gene encodes CDR1 LNHDA and CDR2 SQIVND (reference sequence). This CDR3 is built from 14 residues. The CDR3 DNA reads TGTGCCAGTAGTACTCACAAGGGGGTCAATGAGCAGTTCTTC. Protein: CASSTHKGVNEQFF.

This clone has only one observation. The rearrangement links TRBV29-1 to TRBJ2-1, with 14 nucleotides matching TRBD2. There are 14 residues in the CDR3. Losses at the gene ends were 7 bases for V and 9 bases for J; bases not matched to a gene: 8. Germline V CDR1 and CDR2: SQVTM, ANQGSEA. CDR3 nucleotides: TGCAGCGCCAAGGGACTAGCGGGAGTTCGTGAGCAGTTCTTC. Its protein is CSAKGLAGVREQFF.

The chain has TRBV7-3 and TRBJ2-2; 9 bases align to TRBD1. The J segment lost 1 base and the V segment lost 5 bases, leaving 11 bases of the junction unmatched. The CDR3 totals 18 residues. Germline values: CDR1 SGHTA, CDR2 FQGTGA. The CDR3 DNA follows: TGTGCCAGCAGCCAGGAAGTTGGGACAGGGAGGAACACCGGGGAGCTGTTTTTT. Its protein is CASSQEVGTGRNTGELFF.

The chain couples TRBV14 to TRBJ2-5; D is uncertain. The end of the DNA fits TRBJ2-7 better, so the J call may be wrong. The CDR3 contains 14 residues. CDR1 SGHDN and CDR2 FVKESK come from the germline V gene. The CDR3 DNA reads TGTGCCAGCAGCCAGTTATTGGAGACCTACGAGCAGTACTTC. This translates into CASSQLLETYEQYF.

This clone came up once. The V and J genes are TRBV7-2 and TRBJ1-2; possible D gene TRBD1, 5 bases. Trimming removed 3 bases at V and 6 bases at J, with 17 bases between. CDR1 is SGHTA, CDR2 FQGNSA, per germline. The CDR3 consists of 15 residues. The CDR3 protein is CASSFLSVTVNGYTF. CDR3 in DNA: TGTGCCAGCAGCTTCCTATCAGTGACAGTAAATGGCTACACCTTC.

The chain links TRBV11-3 to TRBJ2-3; a possible D gene is TRBD1 (6 bases). Trimming shortened V by 5 bases and J by 4 bases, and 10 bases separated the two germline ends. Germline V gives CDR1 SGHNT, CDR2 YENEEA. CDR3 length equals 13 residues. CDR3 amino acids: CASSRQEPDTQYF. CDR3 in DNA: TGTGCCAGCAGCCGACAGGAGCCAGATACGCAGTATTTT. The entire variable domain, with the rest obtained from reference TRBV11-3 and TRBJ2-3, is as follows: EAGVVQSPRYKIIEKKQPVAFWCNPISGHNTLYWYLQNLGQGPELLIRYENEEAVDDSQLPKDRFSAERLKGVDSTLKIQPAELGDSAVYLCASSRQEPDTQYFGPGTRLTVL.

This clone was seen just once. The genes are TRBV18 and TRBJ2-7; 7 bases are a match to TRBD1. V was clipped by 5 bases and J by 0 bases; unmatched bases: 7. Germline CDR1 reads KGHSH; CDR2 reads LQKENI. CDR3 size: 15 residues. CDR3 nucleotides: TGTGCCAGCTCATCATCCGGGACAGTCTCCTACGAGCAGTACTTC. This codes for CASSSSGTVSYEQYF.

The V gene is TRBV9, the J gene TRBJ1-2, with 8 bases lining up with TRBD1. V was clipped by 4 bases and J by 1 base; unmatched bases: 15. Germline values: CDR1 SGDLS, CDR2 YYNGEE. The CDR3 totals 18 residues. This CDR3 reads CASSLRGDRGLNNYGYTF. The CDR3 nucleotides read TGTGCCAGCAGCTTAAGGGGTGACAGGGGCCTCAATAACTATGGCTACACCTTC.

The chain recombines TRBV30 with TRBJ2-3, with D perhaps TRBD2 (6 bases). Trimming left V 4 bases short and J 4 bases short, with 15 bases between. The length of the CDR3 is 14 residues. Germline V gene data show CDR1 as GTSNPN and CDR2 as SVGIG (reference sequence). CDR3 loop: CAWTQDPSADTQYF. In nucleotides, the CDR3 is TGTGCCTGGACCCAGGACCCTAGCGCAGATACGCAGTATTTT.

In its sample, this clone was seen a few times. This sequence joins TRBV28 and TRBJ1-2; D is ambiguous. V was trimmed by 3 bases and J by 0 bases, leaving 5 bases between them. This CDR3 comprises 13 residues. Germline loops: CDR1 MDHEN, CDR2 SYDVKM. For the CDR3, the DNA is TGTGCCAGCAGTTTTTTCTCTAACTATGGCTACACCTTC. Its translation: CASSFFSNYGYTF.

The chain couples TRBV6-1 to TRBJ2-7, with 9 bases identical to TRBD2. CDR3 length: 15 amino acids. V trimming: 7 bases; J trimming: 1 base; junction bases outside the gene matches: 8. Germline assignment: CDR1 MNHNS and CDR2 SASEGT. The CDR3 here is CASIELAGRSYEQYF. The CDR3 DNA is TGTGCCAGCATCGAACTAGCGGGTCGTTCCTACGAGCAGTACTTC.

V is TRBV5-1 and J is TRBJ1-3, with D unresolved. V lost 1 base and J lost 0, with 8 bases in between. CDR3 length: 15 amino acids. The germline V gene has CDR1 SGHRS and CDR2 YFSETQ. CDR3 DNA sequence: TGCGCCAGCAGCTTGACAGCTATCTCTGGAAACACCATATATTTT. Its protein is CASSLTAISGNTIYF.

This clone has just a few counts. The chain links TRBV6-4 to TRBJ2-3, with a weak D call TRBD1 (6 bases). Germline loops: CDR1 MRHNA, CDR2 SNTAGT. The V gene lost 5 bases and the J gene lost 0 bases, with 9 bases spanning the gap. The CDR3 has 14 residues. CDR3 residues: CASSPGTSTDTQYF. As DNA, the CDR3 is TGTGCCAGCAGTCCCGGGACAAGCACAGATACGCAGTATTTT.

This clone was observed a handful of times. The chain has TRBV11-2 and TRBJ2-7; 10 bases fit TRBD2. CDR1 and CDR2 (germline): SGHAT, FQNNGV. V shed 5 bases, J shed 0 bases, and the junction held 7 bases outside the gene matches. The CDR3 is 16 residues long. In DNA, the CDR3 is TGTGCCAGCAGCGGGGGGACTAGCGCAAACTCCTACGAGCAGTACTTC. The encoded protein is CASSGGTSANSYEQYF.

The rearrangement links TRBV6-6 to TRBJ1-5; TRBD1 is a possible D gene (5 bases). Trimming pared 8 bases from V and 9 bases from J, leaving 20 bases between. The CDR3 has 14 residues. Germline V gene lookup returns CDR1 MNHNY and CDR2 SVGAGI (reference sequence). The CDR3 DNA reads as TGTGCCAGCCTCCTTGGGACGGGGGTGATGCCCCAGCATTTT. This translates into CASLLGTGVMPQHF.

The chain links TRBV25-1 to TRBJ2-2; TRBD1 agrees at 7 bases. Germline V gene sequence: CDR1 MGHDK, CDR2 SYGVNS. V shed 3 bases and J 5 bases; nucleotides not matched to a gene: 9. The CDR3 sequence is 16 residues long. The CDR3 coding sequence is TGTGCCAGCAGTGAGTTGGGACAGCCTTCAACCGGGGAGCTGTTTTTT. Translation gives CASSELGQPSTGELFF.

This chain uses TRBV2 with TRBJ2-7, with D hard to call. This CDR3 region has 15 residues. Trimming left V 3 bases short and J 5 bases short, with 17 bases between. The V gene's germline CDR1 is SNHLY and CDR2 FYNNEI. The DNA of the CDR3 is TGTGCCAGCAGTGACGGCGAGTTAGCTTGGAACGAGCAGTACTTC. This encodes CASSDGELAWNEQYF.

This clone was detected only a few times. This chain links TRBV7-2 with TRBJ1-5; 7 positions agree with TRBD1. This CDR3 is 15 amino acids long. Trimming took 4 bases from V and 3 from J; bases not matched to a gene: 6. CDR1 and CDR2 from the germline V gene are SGHTA and FQGNSA. In nucleotides, the CDR3 is TGTGCCAGCAGCTACCGACAGGGTAACAATCAGCCCCAGCATTTT. Amino acid sequence: CASSYRQGNNQPQHF.

The J gene is TRBJ1-2, the V gene TRBV21-1; the listed D gene, TRBD1, was not tested against the DNA. TRBV21-1 is classified as a pseudogene. There are 17 residues in the CDR3. CDR3 in amino acids: CATLDRTPFPYNYGYTF. The CDR3 nucleotides read TGTGCCACCCTGGACAGGACACCTTTCCCCTACAACTATGGCTACACCTTC.

The chain uses TRBV18 and TRBJ2-6; 8 positions match TRBD2. The CDR3 spans 15 residues. V trimming: 8 bases; J trimming: 4 bases; junction bases outside the gene matches: 7. CDR1 and CDR2 from the germline V gene are KGHSH and LQKENI. DNA of the CDR3: TGTGCCAGCCTATACGGGGGGGCCGGGGCCAACGTCCTGACTTTC. Residues: CASLYGGAGANVLTF. Full variable domain (rest looked up from reference TRBV18 and TRBJ2-6): NAGVMQNPRHLVRRRGQEARLRCSPMKGHSHVYWYRQLPEEGLKFMVYLQKENIIDESGMPKERFSAEFPKEGPSILRIQQVVRGDSAAYFCASLYGGAGANVLTFGAGSRLTVL.

This clone has a single count. This chain uses TRBV2 with TRBJ2-7; 9 bases line up with TRBD1. J gave up 5 bases and V 8 bases, and 10 bases lay outside the gene matches. Per the germline V gene, CDR1 is SNHLY and CDR2 is FYNNEI. The CDR3 is 14 residues long. CDR3: CASVTGTGKDEQYF. CDR3 nucleotide sequence: TGTGCCAGCGTAACCGGGACAGGGAAGGACGAGCAGTACTTC. Using reference TRBV2 and TRBJ2-7 for the parts outside the CDR3, the full variable domain is EPEVTQTPSHQVTQMGQEVILRCVPISNHLYFYWYRQILGQKVEFLVSFYNNEISEKSEIFDDQFSVERPDGSNFTLKIRSTKLEDSAMYFCASVTGTGKDEQYFGPGTRLTVT.

The J gene is TRBJ2-3, the V gene TRBV30; 9 bases are a match to TRBD1. Germline V gene sequence: CDR1 GTSNPN, CDR2 SVGIG (reference sequence). J gave up 0 bases and V 3 bases, and 4 bases lay outside the gene matches. This CDR3 is built from 15 residues. CDR3 residues: CAWSPGTGSTDTQYF. CDR3 nucleotide sequence: TGTGCCTGGAGCCCGGGGACAGGGAGCACAGATACGCAGTATTTT.

CDR3 residues: CASSQDGTNYNEQFF. DNA of the CDR3: TGTGCCAGCAGCCAAGATGGGACAAACTACAATGAGCAGTTCTTC. This chain uses TRBV4-2 with TRBJ2-1, with D perhaps matching TRBD1 (6 bases). Trimming stripped 0 bases from V and 3 bases from J, with 9 bases between. Germline V gene data show CDR1 as LGHNA and CDR2 as YNFKEQ. The CDR3 has 15 residues.

V gene TRBV4-1 combines with J gene TRBJ2-2, with 7 nucleotides matching TRBD2. The CDR3 loop spans 17 amino acids. Germline V gene sequence: CDR1 MGHRA, CDR2 YSYEKL. Unmatched junction bases numbered 12, after V lost 1 base and J lost 7 bases. CDR3 bases: TGCGCCAGCAGCCAAGTCAGGGCGGGGGTAAGGGGCGGGGAGCTGTTTTTT. It translates to CASSQVRAGVRGGELFF.

The chain carries TRBV10-1 and TRBJ2-1; 10 bases line up with TRBD2. The CDR3 sequence is 16 residues long. Unmatched junction bases numbered 6, after V lost 3 bases and J lost 4 bases. Germline CDR1 is WNHNN and CDR2 is SYGVQD (reference sequence). CDR3 protein: CASSDSTTSGYNEQFF. Written as DNA, the CDR3 is TGCGCCAGCAGTGACTCCACGACTAGCGGGTACAATGAGCAGTTCTTC.

The rearrangement joins TRBV5-1 to TRBJ1-2; 7 positions agree with TRBD1. This CDR3 region has 15 residues. Germline CDR1 reads SGHRS; CDR2 reads YFSETQ. J was trimmed by 4 bases and V by 4 bases; bases with no gene match: 10. This CDR3 is CASSLTGTESYGYTF. For the CDR3, the DNA is TGCGCCAGCAGCCTGACCGGGACAGAGTCCTATGGCTACACCTTC.